This T cell receptor beta chain was identified in a study of blood T cell repertoires in COVID-19. On the study more broadly: Acute and convalescent COVID-19 specimens originated in the United States, Italy and Spain. T cells, B-cell-depleted T cells, or PBMCs provided the cDNA or gDNA that served as material.

Germline V gives CDR1 SNHLY, CDR2 FYNNEI. With 6 bases clipped from V and 4 bases from J, the junction kept 13 bases outside the gene matches. The CDR3 length is 17 residues. Authors' processing steps: Counts of nucleated cells, estimated from reference gene primer amplification, were obtained. Measured with immunoSEQ multiplex PCR; TCRdb has only the in-frame clones, and not every one. Clonal size and the V and J genes are those of that table, whereas D and trimming came from the DNA. This sample yields tens of thousands of clones, of which roughly 89% are seen a single time; about 5% belongs to the top ten.

The sequenced sample was peripheral blood. The chain joins TRBV2 to TRBJ1-2; 11 nucleotides match TRBD1. This sequence was found in a woman in her forties or fifties with active COVID-19. The CDR3 bases are TGTGCCAGCAGCGAACCCGGACAGGGGGCGTATGGCTATGGCTACACCTTC. It encodes CASSEPGQGAYGYGYTF.